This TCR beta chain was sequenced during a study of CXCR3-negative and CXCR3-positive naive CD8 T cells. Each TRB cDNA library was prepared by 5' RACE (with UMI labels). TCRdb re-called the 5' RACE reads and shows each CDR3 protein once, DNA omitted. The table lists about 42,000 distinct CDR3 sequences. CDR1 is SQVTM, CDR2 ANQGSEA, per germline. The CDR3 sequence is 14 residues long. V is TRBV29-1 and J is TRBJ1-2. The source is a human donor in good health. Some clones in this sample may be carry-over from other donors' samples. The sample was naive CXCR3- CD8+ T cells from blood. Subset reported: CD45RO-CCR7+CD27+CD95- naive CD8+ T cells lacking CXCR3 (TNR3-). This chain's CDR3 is CSVEEGGPNYGYTF. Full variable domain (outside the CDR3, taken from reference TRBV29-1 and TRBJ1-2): SAVISQKPSRDICQRGTSLTIQCQVDSQVTMMFWYRQQPGQSLTLIATANQGSEATYESGFVIDKFPISRPNLTFSTLTVSNMSPEDSSIYLCSVEEGGPNYGYTFGSGTRLTVV.